This TCR beta chain was recovered during a study of immune cell composition in non-small cell lung cancer. Normal lung was sampled as far from the tumour as possible, at least 3 cm. This clone was counted a few times. As yet, its antigen is unknown. Produced via immunoSEQ multiplex PCR; TCRdb's table is partial and in-frame only. The table lists around 9,000 clones, approximately 80% of them singletons. V was trimmed by 5 bases and J by 3 bases, leaving 13 bases between them. Germline CDR1 SGHRS, CDR2 YFSETQ. CDR3 size: 14 residues. Study results and limitations: Tumour-associated clones >0.5% occurred in approximately 32% of adenocarcinomas, less than 80% of squamous. TIL tumour reactivity correlated with maximal tumour-associated clone frequency in adenocarcinoma.

This clonotype was obtained from a human donor with non-small cell lung cancer. Sequencing input: non-adjacent lung tissue. The chain couples TRBV5-1 to TRBJ2-3; D gene ambiguous. The CDR3 reads CASSKRQGTDTQYF. The CDR3 DNA follows: TGCGCCAGCAGTAAGAGACAAGGGACAGATACGCAGTATTTT.